This T cell receptor (beta chain) is drawn from a study of T cells expressing NK-cell markers (TCRdb year 2020). With regard to the full study: Three sorted T-cell subsets (CD3+CD56+NKG2C+, CD3+CD56+NKG2C- and CD3+CD56-NKG2C+) from roughly eight donors had their TCR beta-chain repertoires profiled. Among the eight sequenced donors, only one was HCMV-seronegative, while the other seven were HCMV-seropositive. The eight sequenced donors were randomly selected healthy volunteers, three men and five women. Sequencing of the libraries produced 2 x 150 bp reads on Illumina HiSeq 2000/2500, MiSeq or NextSeq.

The CDR3 runs 14 residues from the cysteine to the phenylalanine. No coding sequence is recorded. Per the germline V gene, KGHSY is the CDR1 and FQNENV is the CDR2. HCMV serostatus was determined by detecting HCMV-specific IgG in serum with a commercial ELISA kit. Ficoll density gradient centrifugation was used to isolate peripheral blood mononuclear cells from blood. Reads for this sample came from an Illumina HiSeq 2000. TCR beta cDNA libraries were prepared using 5'RACE template switching, which introduced a universal primer site and unique molecular identifiers. cDNA synthesis was primed from the TCR beta constant segment and was followed by two successive PCR amplification steps. The paper's data handling went like this. MIGEC handled demultiplexing of the reads and grouping by UMI, while MiTCR was used to assemble and quantify clonotypes. To exclude erroneous sequences, only TCR cDNA sequences supported by at least two reads were retained. The tcR package was used for downstream repertoire analysis, with clonotypes matched between fractions based on CDR3 nucleotide sequence plus V segment. Antigen specificity was annotated against VDJdb with VDJmatch, allowing one amino acid substitution in CDR3. The reads underwent TCRdb reprocessing, giving one record for each CDR3 protein sequence and no DNA. Here the V and J calls rest on TCRdb's processing, not on the authors' analysis. This sample's records show about 460,000 distinct CDR3 sequences. Clones ranked in the top ten supply almost 1.5% of the sample.

As concerns this clonotype: This clone's antigen is unknown.

What the authors observed across the whole study: Whether the expanded NKG2C-expressing T cell clones were specific for HCMV antigens remained unclear. In six donors, the dominant CD3+CD56+NKG2C+ clonotypes were among the top 10 CD8+ clonotypes and accounted for about 1.0-7.0% of CD8+ T cells. Those dominant clonotypes were again the most abundant among CD3+CD56-NKG2C+ cells in a few donors, at roughly 28.3-65%.

Source material: blood T cells: a sorted CD56 or NKG2C T cell subset, CD4+ or CD8+ T cells, or bulk PBMC T cells (not recorded which). This receptor chain uses TRBV16 and TRBJ2-7; TCRdb indicates TRBD1, and absent DNA this call remains unverified. This receptor was obtained from a woman in her forties or fifties in good health. Donor details come from another sample of the same person, matched by shared clones. The CDR3 loop reads CASSQNRKTYEQYF.